This TCR beta chain was observed in a study of cytotoxic CD8 clonotypes in ibrutinib-treated CLL. The trim removed 3 bases at V and 5 bases at J, leaving 3 bases unmatched. The CDR3 is 15 residues long. CDR1 is LGHNA and CDR2 is YSLEER in the germline V gene. Sequencing used immunoSEQ multiplex PCR; TCRdb keeps in-frame clones, though not all of them. The sample contains about 85,000 clones, about 76% of which appear only once. The V gene is TRBV4-3, the J gene TRBJ2-3; TRBD2 agrees at 12 bases. The sample in question was PBMCs, obtained after 12 months of ibrutinib treatment. This sequence originates from a human donor with chronic lymphocytic leukemia. Here the CDR3 reads CASSHRLAGVDTQYF. CDR3 in DNA: TGCGCCAGCAGCCACAGACTAGCGGGGGTAGATACGCAGTATTTT.